A selection of T cell receptor beta chains follows, all from one sample in a study of early T cells in non-severe SARS-CoV-2 infection. TCRdb ran MiXCR on the 5' RACE reads and lists one entry per CDR3 protein. This sample yields about 54,000 distinct CDR3 sequences, of which about 8% are seen a single time; about 10% belongs to the top ten. The sequencing here drew on whole blood, taken at baseline. All receptors derive from an adult who was a healthcare worker with PCR-confirmed SARS-CoV-2 infection or an uninfected control (not recorded which). Both conserved end residues are part of each CDR3. A D gene is named only where the DNA matches it firmly. Clone size, where shown, is once, few, many, or a class for clones that have expanded.

>few|TRBJ2-5|TRBD1|TRBV12-3/TRBV12-4
TGTGCCAGCAGTGATCTGCACAGGGGGCTGGAAGAGACCCAGTACTTC
CASSDLHRGLEETQYF
>.|TRBJ1-1|.|TRBV18
TGTGCCAGCTCACCTCAACAGGGATCGAACACTGAAGCTTTCTTT
CASSPQQGSNTEAFF
>many|TRBJ2-7|.|TRBV19
TGTGCCAGTAGTACAGCGGTCAATTACGAGCAGTACTTC
CASSTAVNYEQYF
>many|TRBJ2-7|TRBD2|TRBV19
TGTGCCAGTAGTCGTACTAGCGGAGACTCCTACGAGCAGTACTTC
CASSRTSGDSYEQYF
>many|TRBJ2-7|.|TRBV12-3/TRBV12-4
TGTGCCAGCAGTTCCCAAGGGGACGGTAGCGACGAGCAGTACTTC
CASSSQGDGSDEQYF
>.|TRBJ2-3|TRBD2|TRBV7-2
TGTGCCAGCAGCTCACTAGCGATCACAGATACGCAGTATTTT
CASSSLAITDTQYF
>few|TRBJ2-5|.|TRBV9
TGTGCCAGCAGCGGAGCCCGGGACCCCCTGGGAGAGACCCAGTACTTC
CASSGARDPLGETQYF
>few|TRBJ2-6|.|TRBV4-3
TGCGCCAGCAGCCAAGATTCGGTGGGACTCTCTGGGGCCAACGTCCTGACTTTC
CASSQDSVGLSGANVLTF
>.|TRBJ2-7|TRBD2|TRBV9
TGTGCCAGCAGCCTAAACCCGACTAGCGCGCAATACGAGCAGTACTTC
CASSLNPTSAQYEQYF
>many|TRBJ1-6|.|TRBV30
TGTGCCTGGAGAACAAAGAGCTCCTATAATTCACCCCTCCACTTT
CAWRTKSSYNSPLHF
>.|TRBJ2-4|TRBD2|TRBV6-6
TGTGCCAGCAGTTACTCGGGCTTGGGAGGGTACAAAAACATTCAGTACTTC
CASSYSGLGGYKNIQYF
>many|TRBJ2-3|.|TRBV19
TGTGCCAGTAGAGGGAGCAGCACAGATACGCAATATTTT
CASRGSSTDTQYF
>few|TRBJ2-3|.|TRBV20-1
TGCAGTGCTACTGGCGGGAACACAGATACGCAGTATTTT
CSATGGNTDTQYF
>.|TRBJ2-5|.|TRBV20-1
TGCAGTGCAACTAGACACCAGACCCAAGAGACCCAGTACTTC
CSATRHQTQETQYF
>.|TRBJ2-6|TRBD1|TRBV5-1
TGCGCCAGCAGCTTGGCAGGGACAGGGAGCTCTGGGGCCAACGTCCTGACTTTC
CASSLAGTGSSGANVLTF
>few|TRBJ2-7|TRBD2|TRBV7-2
TGTGCCAGCAGCGCAGCGGGACGAGGAGACTACGAGCAGTACTTC
CASSAAGRGDYEQYF
>many|TRBJ2-7|TRBD1|TRBV28
TGTGCCAGCAGTTTAACCGGGACAGGCGCCTACGAGCAGTACTTC
CASSLTGTGAYEQYF
>few|TRBJ2-1|.|TRBV20-1
TGCAGTTCAAAGCTGGCAGACTACAATGAGCAGTTCTTC
CSSKLADYNEQFF
>few|TRBJ2-1|TRBD2|TRBV29-1
TGCAGCGTGACCGGGACTAGCGCGTACAATGAGCAGTTCTTC
CSVTGTSAYNEQFF
>.|TRBJ1-2|.|TRBV20-1
TGCAGTGCTAGAGATGGGACTATGGGGGCAAACTATGGCTACACCTTC
CSARDGTMGANYGYTF
>few|TRBJ2-3|.|TRBV5-1
TGCGCCAGCAGCAAAAGACAGGGCACAGATACGCAGTATTTT
CASSKRQGTDTQYF
>many|TRBJ2-3|TRBD1|TRBV7-2
TGTGCCAGCAGGACAGGGGGCGCAGGCACAGATACGCAGTATTTT
CASRTGGAGTDTQYF
>many|TRBJ2-2|TRBD2|TRBV6-5
TGTGCCAGCAGTTTTGGGACTAGTGGCACCGGGGAGCTGTTTTTT
CASSFGTSGTGELFF
>few|TRBJ2-1|TRBD2|TRBV9
TGTGCCAGCAGCGTCGGGACTAGTAATGAGCAGTTCTTC
CASSVGTSNEQFF
>.|TRBJ2-5|.|TRBV2
TGTGCCAGCAGTGAAGCGTTCTGGGGCACGGAAGAGACCCAGTACTTC
CASSEAFWGTEETQYF
>.|TRBJ2-7|TRBD1|TRBV5-5
TGTGCCAGCAGCGGGACAGGGCCCAGACCCTACGAGCAGTACTTC
CASSGTGPRPYEQYF
>many|TRBJ2-1|.|TRBV3-1
TGTGCCAGCAGCCACCCATTGTCTGCAGACAAGCAGTTCTTC
CASSHPLSADKQFF
>.|TRBJ2-2|TRBD2|TRBV7-9
TGTGCCAGCATCAGTAGCGGGTTGAACACCGGGGAGCTGTTTTTT
CASISSGLNTGELFF
>.|TRBJ1-1|.|TRBV24-1
TGTGCCACCAGTGATGGGGTTTTCACTGAAGCTTTCTTT
CATSDGVFTEAFF